This T cell receptor beta chain stems from a study of cytomegalovirus exposure and HLA in healthy donors. About the study: Within an early data release were about 90 million unique TCRs drawn from HLA-typed donors. Whole-study results and caveats: Rare TCR sequences dominated, though some public TCRs recurred in many donors.

With 60 Vbeta and 13 Jbeta primers, the PCR was carried out. Assay: immunoSEQ multiplex PCR; the TCRdb copy retains only in-frame clones and omits some. The sample data list approximately 70,000 clones. Of note for this clone: Its specificity is unknown.

CDR1 SGHVS and CDR2 FNYEAQ come from the germline V gene. V lost 5 bases and J 6 bases, leaving 17 bases between the germline ends. There are 15 residues in the CDR3. The specimen sequenced was PBMCs. The gene calls are TRBV7-6 and TRBJ1-5, with D possibly being TRBD1 (5 bases). This clonotype was obtained from a middle-aged woman in good health and CMV-seropositive. DNA of the CDR3: TGTGCCAGCAGCCCCACAGGTTTTCGTAGTCAGCCCCAGCATTTT. It yields the protein CASSPTGFRSQPQHF.